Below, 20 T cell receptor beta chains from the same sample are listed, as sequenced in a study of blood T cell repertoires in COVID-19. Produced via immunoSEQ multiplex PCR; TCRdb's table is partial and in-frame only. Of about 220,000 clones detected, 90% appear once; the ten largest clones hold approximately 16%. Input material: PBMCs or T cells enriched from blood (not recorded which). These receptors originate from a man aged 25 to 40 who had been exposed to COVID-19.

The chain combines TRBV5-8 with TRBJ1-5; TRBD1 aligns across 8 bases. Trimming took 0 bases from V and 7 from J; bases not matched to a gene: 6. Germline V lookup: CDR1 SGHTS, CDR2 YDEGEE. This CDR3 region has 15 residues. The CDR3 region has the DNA TGTGCCAGCAGCTTGGACAGGGGGAGGCACCAGCCCCAGCATTTT. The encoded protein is CASSLDRGRHQPQHF.

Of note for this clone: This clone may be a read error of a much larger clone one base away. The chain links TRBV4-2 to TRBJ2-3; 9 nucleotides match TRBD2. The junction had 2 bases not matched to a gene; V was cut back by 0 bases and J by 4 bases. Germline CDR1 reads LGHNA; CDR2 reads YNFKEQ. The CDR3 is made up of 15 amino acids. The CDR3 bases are TGTGCCAGCAGCCAAGAGCGGGGGGGCCCAGATACGCAGTATTTT. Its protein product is CASSQERGGPDTQYF.

The CDR3 reads CASSLEWGHNTGELFF. The CDR3 DNA follows: TGTGCCAGCAGCTTAGAATGGGGACACAACACCGGGGAGCTGTTTTTT. The rearrangement links TRBV11-3 to TRBJ2-2, with TRBD1 as a possible D gene (6 bases). Germline V gene sequence: CDR1 SGHNT, CDR2 YENEEA. The CDR3 sequence is 16 residues long. Between the trimmed V and J ends, which lost 0 bases and 2 bases, there was a span of 10 bases.

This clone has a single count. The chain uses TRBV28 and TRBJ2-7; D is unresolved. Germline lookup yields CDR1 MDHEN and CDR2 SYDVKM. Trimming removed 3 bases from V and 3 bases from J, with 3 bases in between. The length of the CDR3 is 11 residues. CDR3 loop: CASSFGYEQYF. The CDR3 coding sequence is TGTGCCAGCAGTTTCGGCTACGAGCAGTACTTC.

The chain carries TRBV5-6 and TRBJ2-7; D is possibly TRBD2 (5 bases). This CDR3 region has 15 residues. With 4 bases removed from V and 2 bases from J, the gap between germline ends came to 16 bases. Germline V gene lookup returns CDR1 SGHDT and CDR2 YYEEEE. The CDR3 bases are TGTGCCAGCAGCCCCGGCGGAGGAGGACCCTACGAGCAGTACTTC. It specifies CASSPGGGGPYEQYF. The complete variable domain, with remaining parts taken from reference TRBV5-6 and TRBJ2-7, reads DAGVTQSPTHLIKTRGQQVTLRCSPKSGHDTVSWYQQALGQGPQFIFQYYEEEERQRGNFPDRFSGHQFPNYSSELNVNALLLGDSALYLCASSPGGGGPYEQYFGPGTRLTVT.

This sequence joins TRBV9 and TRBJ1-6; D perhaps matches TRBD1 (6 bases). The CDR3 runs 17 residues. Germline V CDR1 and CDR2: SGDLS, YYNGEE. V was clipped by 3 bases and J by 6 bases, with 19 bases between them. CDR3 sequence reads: CASSESPDRWGNSPLHF. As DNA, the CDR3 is TGTGCCAGCAGCGAAAGCCCGGACAGATGGGGTAATTCACCCCTCCACTTT. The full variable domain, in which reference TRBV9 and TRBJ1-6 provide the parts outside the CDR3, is DSGVTQTPKHLITATGQRVTLRCSPRSGDLSVYWYQQSLDQGLQFLIQYYNGEERAKGNILERFSAQQFPDLHSELNLSSLELGDSALYFCASSESPDRWGNSPLHFGNGTRLTVT.

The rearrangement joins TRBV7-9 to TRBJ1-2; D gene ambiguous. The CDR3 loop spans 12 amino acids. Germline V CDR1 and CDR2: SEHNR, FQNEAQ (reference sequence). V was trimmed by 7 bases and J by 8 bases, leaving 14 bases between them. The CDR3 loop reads CASTPKAGGYTF. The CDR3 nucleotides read TGTGCCAGCACCCCGAAGGCAGGAGGCTACACCTTC.

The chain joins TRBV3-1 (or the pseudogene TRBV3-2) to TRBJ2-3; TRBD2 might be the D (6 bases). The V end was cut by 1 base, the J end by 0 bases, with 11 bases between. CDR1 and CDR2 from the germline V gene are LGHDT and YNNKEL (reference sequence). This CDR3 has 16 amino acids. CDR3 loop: CASSQASGTSTDTQYF. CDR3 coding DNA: TGTGCCAGCAGCCAAGCGTCCGGGACTAGCACAGATACGCAGTATTTT.

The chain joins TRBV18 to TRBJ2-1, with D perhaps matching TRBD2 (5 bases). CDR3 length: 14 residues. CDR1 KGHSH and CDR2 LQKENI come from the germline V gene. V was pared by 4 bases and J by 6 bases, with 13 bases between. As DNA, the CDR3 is TGTGCCAGCTCACGGGAGTTCGGTAGCAATGAGCAGTTCTTC. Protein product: CASSREFGSNEQFF.

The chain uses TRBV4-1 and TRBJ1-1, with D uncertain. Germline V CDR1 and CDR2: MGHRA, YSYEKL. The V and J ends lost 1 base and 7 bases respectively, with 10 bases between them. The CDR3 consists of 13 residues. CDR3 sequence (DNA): TGCGCCAGCAGCCAAGTGGGAGACGGTGAAGCTTTCTTT. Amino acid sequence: CASSQVGDGEAFF.

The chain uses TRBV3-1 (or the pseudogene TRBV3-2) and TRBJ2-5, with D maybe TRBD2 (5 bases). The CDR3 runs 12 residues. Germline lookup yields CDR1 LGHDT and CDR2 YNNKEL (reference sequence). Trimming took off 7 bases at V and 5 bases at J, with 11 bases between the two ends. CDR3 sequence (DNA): TGTGCCAGCACCGAGGGTGGGGAGACCCAGTACTTC. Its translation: CASTEGGETQYF.

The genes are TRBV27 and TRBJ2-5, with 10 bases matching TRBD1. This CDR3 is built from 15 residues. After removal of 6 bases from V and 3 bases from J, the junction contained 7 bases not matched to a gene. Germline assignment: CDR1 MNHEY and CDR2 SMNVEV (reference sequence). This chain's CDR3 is CASRLRDRGKETQYF. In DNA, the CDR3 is TGTGCCAGCAGGCTCCGGGACAGGGGTAAAGAGACCCAGTACTTC.

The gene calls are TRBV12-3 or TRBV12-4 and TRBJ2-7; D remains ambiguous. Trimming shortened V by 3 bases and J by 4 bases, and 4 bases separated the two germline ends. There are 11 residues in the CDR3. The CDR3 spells CASSFGYEQYF. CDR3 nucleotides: TGTGCCAGCAGTTTCGGGTACGAGCAGTACTTC.

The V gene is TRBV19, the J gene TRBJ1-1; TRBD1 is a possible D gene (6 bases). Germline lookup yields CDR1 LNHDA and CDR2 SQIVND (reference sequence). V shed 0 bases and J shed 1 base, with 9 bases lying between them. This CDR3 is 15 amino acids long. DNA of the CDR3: TGTGCCAGTAGTATAGAGGGACACCAGAACACTGAAGCTTTCTTT. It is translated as CASSIEGHQNTEAFF.

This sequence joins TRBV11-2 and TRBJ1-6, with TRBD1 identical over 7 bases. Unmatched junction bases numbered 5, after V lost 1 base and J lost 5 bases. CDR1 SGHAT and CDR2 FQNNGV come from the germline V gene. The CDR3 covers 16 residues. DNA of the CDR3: TGTGCCAGCAGCTTAGGTGTGACAGGGAATAATTCACCCCTCCACTTT. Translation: CASSLGVTGNNSPLHF.

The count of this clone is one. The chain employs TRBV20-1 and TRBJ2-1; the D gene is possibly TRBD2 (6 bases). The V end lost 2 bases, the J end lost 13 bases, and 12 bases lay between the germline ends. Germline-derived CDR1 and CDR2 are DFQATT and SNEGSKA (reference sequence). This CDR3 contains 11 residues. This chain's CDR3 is CSARISREQFF. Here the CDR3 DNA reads TGCAGTGCTAGAATTTCGCGGGAACAGTTCTTC.

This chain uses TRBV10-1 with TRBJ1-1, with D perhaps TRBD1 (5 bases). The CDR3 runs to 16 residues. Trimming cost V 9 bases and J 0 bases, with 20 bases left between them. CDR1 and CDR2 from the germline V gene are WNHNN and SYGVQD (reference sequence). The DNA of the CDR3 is TGCGCCAGAGGGGCTCCATATATGGGATTGAACACTGAAGCTTTCTTT. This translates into CARGAPYMGLNTEAFF.

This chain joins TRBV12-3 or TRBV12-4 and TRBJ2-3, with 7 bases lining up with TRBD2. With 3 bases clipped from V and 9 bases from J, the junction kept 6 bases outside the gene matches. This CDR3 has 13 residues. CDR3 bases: TGTGCCAGCAGTTTGGAGCGGGGCGGGACGCAGTATTTT. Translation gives CASSLERGGTQYF.

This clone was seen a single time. CDR3 nucleotide sequence: TGTGCCAGCAGTTTAGGCGGTTACAATGAGCAGTTCTTC. It translates to CASSLGGYNEQFF. The chain has TRBV12-3 or TRBV12-4 and TRBJ2-1; D is uncertain. The CDR3 is 13 residues long. V dropped 1 base and J dropped 4 bases, with 5 bases sitting between them.

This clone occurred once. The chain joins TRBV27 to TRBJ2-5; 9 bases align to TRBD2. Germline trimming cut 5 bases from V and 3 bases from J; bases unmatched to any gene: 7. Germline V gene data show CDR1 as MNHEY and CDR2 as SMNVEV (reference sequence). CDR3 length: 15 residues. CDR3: CASSGLASGEETQYF. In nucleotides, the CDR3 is TGTGCCAGCAGTGGTTTGGCTAGCGGGGAAGAGACCCAGTACTTC.